This TCR beta chain is drawn from a study of T cell responses to AZD1222 COVID-19 vaccine. General study points: Spike was spanned by vaccine-associated CD4 TCRs, which were dominant at 160-218 and 743-854.

Turning to this clone: Its antigen is unidentified.

This table comes from immunoSEQ multiplex PCR, and its TCRdb copy is limited to in-frame clones, with some not included. The sample has some 98,000 clones; around 84% are singletons. There are 13 residues in the CDR3. J gave up 11 bases and V 6 bases, and 13 bases lay outside the gene matches. Germline CDR1 reads MNHEY; CDR2 reads SMNVEV (reference sequence). This clonotype originated in an adult who received the AZD1222 COVID-19 vaccine. The chain recombines TRBV27 with TRBJ2-7; 7 bases line up with TRBD1. The specimen was peripheral blood, collected 28 days after the second AZD1222 dose. As DNA, the CDR3 is TGTGCCAGCAGAATGACAGGGACCGACCGAGAGTACTTC. Translation gives CASRMTGTDREYF.